This entry describes one T cell receptor beta chain. Amplification used 60 Vbeta primers and 13 Jbeta primers. TCRdb's table, derived via immunoSEQ multiplex PCR, lists solely in-frame clones and lacks some. The data hold more than 90,000 clones, with roughly 85% observed a single time. The sample belongs to a study of cytomegalovirus exposure and HLA in healthy donors. Germline CDR1 reads PRHDT; CDR2 reads FYEKMQ (reference sequence). This CDR3 is built from 15 residues. The trim removed 0 bases at V and 7 bases at J, leaving 8 bases unmatched. The sample comprised PBMCs. The V and J genes are TRBV13 and TRBJ2-7; 8 bases are a match to TRBD2. The clonotype originates from a man under 40 in good health and CMV-seronegative. In DNA, the CDR3 is TGTGCCAGCAGCTTAGGCCGAGCGGGAGTGAGTGAGCAGTACTTC. Its protein is CASSLGRAGVSEQYF.